A selection of T cell receptor beta chains follows, all from one sample in a study of T cells in Graves' hyperthyroidism and ophthalmopathy. Each CDR3 protein is one row after TCRdb ran MiXCR on the multiplex PCR reads. The data contain about 350,000 distinct CDR3 sequences, approximately 15% of them singletons. The sample comprised blood. The receptors come from a woman in her 30s with Graves' hyperthyroidism. The CDR3 runs from the conserved cysteine through the conserved F or W. Fields, in order: D gene, clone size, V gene, J gene, CDR3 DNA, CDR3 protein. A D gene is named only where the DNA matches it firmly. Size tells how often a clone was seen (once, few, many) or the class of an expanded clone, and some rows leave it out.

D gene: -; clone size: -; V gene: TRBV18; J gene: TRBJ1-5; CDR3 DNA: TGTGCCAGCTCGCCATACGGGGGGGCTAGCAATCAGCCCCAGCATTTT; CDR3 protein: CASSPYGGASNQPQHF
D gene: -; clone size: many; V gene: TRBV5-1; J gene: TRBJ2-2; CDR3 DNA: TGCGCCAGCAGCTCCTACCCGAAGGGGATCGGTAGGACCGGGGAGCTGTTTTTT; CDR3 protein: CASSSYPKGIGRTGELFF
D gene: -; clone size: -; V gene: TRBV12-3/TRBV12-4; J gene: TRBJ2-3; CDR3 DNA: TGTGCCAGCATCCTTGGGGCGGGATCAGATACGCAGTATTTT; CDR3 protein: CASILGAGSDTQYF
D gene: TRBD2; clone size: many; V gene: TRBV6-2/TRBV6-3; J gene: TRBJ2-1; CDR3 DNA: TGTGCCAGCAGTCACTCTGTGCGGGAGGGCCGGGGGTACAATGAGCAGTTCTTC; CDR3 protein: CASSHSVREGRGYNEQFF
D gene: -; clone size: -; V gene: TRBV5-1; J gene: TRBJ2-4; CDR3 DNA: TGCGCCAGCAGGTCGGGGCTAGCCAAAAACATTCAGTACTTC; CDR3 protein: CASRSGLAKNIQYF
D gene: TRBD2; clone size: many; V gene: TRBV28; J gene: TRBJ2-7; CDR3 DNA: TGTGCCAGCTCACGGACTAGGTTTAGCTACGAGCAGTACTTC; CDR3 protein: CASSRTRFSYEQYF
D gene: TRBD1; clone size: -; V gene: TRBV7-2; J gene: TRBJ2-1; CDR3 DNA: TGTGCCAGCGGTTTAGACAGGGGAGAGTACAATGAGCAGTTCTTC; CDR3 protein: CASGLDRGEYNEQFF
D gene: -; clone size: many; V gene: TRBV28; J gene: TRBJ2-7; CDR3 DNA: TGTGCCAGCAGTTTAATCTCCACAGACACCTACGAGCAGTACTTC; CDR3 protein: CASSLISTDTYEQYF
D gene: -; clone size: many; V gene: TRBV27; J gene: TRBJ1-1; CDR3 DNA: TGTGCCAGCAGTAGCTACAGTTCAAGTACTGAAGCTTTCTTT; CDR3 protein: CASSSYSSSTEAFF
D gene: -; clone size: -; V gene: TRBV3-1; J gene: TRBJ1-5; CDR3 DNA: TGTGCCAGCAGCCCCGACAAGGGTGGGGGCAATCAGCCCCAGCATTTT; CDR3 protein: CASSPDKGGGNQPQHF
D gene: TRBD1; clone size: -; V gene: TRBV5-5; J gene: TRBJ1-2; CDR3 DNA: TGTGCCAGCAGCTCCGGGACAGGGGAGGATGGCTACACCTTC; CDR3 protein: CASSSGTGEDGYTF
D gene: -; clone size: many; V gene: TRBV7-2; J gene: TRBJ2-7; CDR3 DNA: TGTGCCAGCAGCTTCGATCAGGGGACCTCCTACGAGCAGTACTTC; CDR3 protein: CASSFDQGTSYEQYF
D gene: -; clone size: few; V gene: TRBV11-2; J gene: TRBJ2-1; CDR3 DNA: TGTGCCAGCAACTTAGATTGGGGTGAGCAGTTCTTC; CDR3 protein: CASNLDWGEQFF
D gene: TRBD2; clone size: many; V gene: TRBV2; J gene: TRBJ2-3; CDR3 DNA: TGTGCCAGCAGGACCGGGACTAGAACGTTCTCGGATACGCAGTATTTT; CDR3 protein: CASRTGTRTFSDTQYF
D gene: TRBD2; clone size: -; V gene: TRBV9; J gene: TRBJ2-3; CDR3 DNA: TGTGCCAGCTCCGCAGCGGGAGGGGCCTTCGCCACGCAGTATTTT; CDR3 protein: CASSAAGGAFATQYF
D gene: TRBD2; clone size: many; V gene: TRBV28; J gene: TRBJ2-1; CDR3 DNA: TGTGCCAGCAGTCCAATAACTAGCGGGGGTTACAATGAGCAGTTCTTC; CDR3 protein: CASSPITSGGYNEQFF
D gene: TRBD2; clone size: -; V gene: TRBV18; J gene: TRBJ2-5; CDR3 DNA: TGTGCCAGCTCACCACCGGGACTAGCGGTGAAAGAGACCCAGTACTTC; CDR3 protein: CASSPPGLAVKETQYF
D gene: TRBD1; clone size: -; V gene: TRBV5-1; J gene: TRBJ2-1; CDR3 DNA: TGCGCCAGCAGCTCCACGGGACAGGGGACCCACAATGAGCAGTTCTTC; CDR3 protein: CASSSTGQGTHNEQFF
D gene: TRBD1; clone size: -; V gene: TRBV13; J gene: TRBJ1-4; CDR3 DNA: TGTGCCAGCAGCTTTGGACAGGCCGAAAAACTGTTTTTT; CDR3 protein: CASSFGQAEKLFF
D gene: -; clone size: many; V gene: TRBV15; J gene: TRBJ1-5; CDR3 DNA: TGTGCCACCAGCAGAGGACGGGACAATCAGCCCCAGCATTTT; CDR3 protein: CATSRGRDNQPQHF